The 17 T cell receptor beta chains below come from one sample, sequenced in a study of vaccination effects on CD4 cells after COVID-19. The repertoire was sequenced with immunoSEQ multiplex PCR; TCRdb's copy has only in-frame clones and lacks some. The sample yields 27,000 or so clones, about 70% seen once. ViraFEST assay sequencing came after antigen-specific CD4+ T cells were expanded with viral peptide pools. At the end of more than 8 days of culture, CD4+ T cells were isolated. Vaccine recipients, nucleocapsid antibody negative, had no prior SARS-CoV-2 infection. These receptors are not linked to any known antigen. The source was CD4+ T cells from PBMCs cultured with SARS-CoV-2 spike peptides, collected before COVID-19 vaccination. These receptors were collected from a human donor who received a COVID-19 vaccine.

The genes are TRBV2 and TRBJ2-1, with D possibly being TRBD1 (5 bases). The germline gives CDR1 SNHLY, CDR2 FYNNEI. This CDR3 region has 13 residues. Trimming shortened V by 6 bases and J by 3 bases, and 9 bases separated the two germline ends. The CDR3 sequence: CASRAGFYNEQFF. The DNA of the CDR3 is TGTGCCAGCAGAGCAGGGTTCTACAATGAGCAGTTCTTC.

The V and J genes are TRBV21-1 and TRBJ1-1. TRBV21-1 is a pseudogene segment. The CDR3 contains 10 residues. The DNA of the CDR3 is TGTGCCAGCAGCAAAGGGGAAGCTTTCTTT. Translated, it gives CASSKGEAFF.

The rearrangement links TRBV18 to TRBJ1-3; D is ambiguous. Between the trimmed V and J ends, which lost 3 bases and 0 bases, there was a span of 15 bases. This CDR3 comprises 17 residues. Looked up from germline, CDR1 is KGHSH and CDR2 is LQKENI. Here the CDR3 reads CASSPRVGSDSGNTIYF. CDR3 in DNA: TGTGCCAGCTCACCTAGGGTCGGCAGTGACTCTGGAAACACCATATATTTT.

The rearrangement uses TRBV10-1 and TRBJ2-1; D is ambiguous. This CDR3 has 16 amino acids. The germline gives CDR1 WNHNN, CDR2 SYGVQD (reference sequence). V was cut by 6 bases and J by 2 bases, with 17 bases left in between. This CDR3 is CASSLSDRPPYNEQFF. The CDR3 region has the DNA TGCGCCAGCAGCCTAAGTGACCGACCGCCCTACAATGAGCAGTTCTTC.

This chain connects TRBV29-1 to TRBJ1-2; TRBD1 matches at 10 bases. Germline CDR1 SQVTM, CDR2 ANQGSEA. With V trimmed by 5 bases and J by 3 bases, 3 bases remained unmatched. The CDR3 sequence is 13 residues long. The CDR3 is CSVRTGGDYGYTF. CDR3 coding DNA: TGCAGCGTTCGGACAGGGGGAGACTATGGCTACACCTTC.

In its sample, this clone was seen once. Here the CDR3 reads CATLRASGGVGEQFF. In DNA form, the CDR3 reads TGTGCCACCTTGAGGGCCAGCGGGGGGGTAGGTGAGCAGTTCTTC. The rearrangement links TRBV2 to TRBJ2-1; 10 bases line up with TRBD2. The CDR3 length is 15 residues. Germline CDR1 and CDR2: SNHLY and FYNNEI. Trimming cost V 10 bases and J 9 bases; bases outside gene matches: 15.

This clone came up once. This sequence joins TRBV9 and TRBJ2-3, with D tentatively TRBD2 (6 bases). The CDR3 contains 14 residues. The ends were cut back, 4 bases at V and 2 bases at J, with 11 bases in the middle. Germline V lookup: CDR1 SGDLS, CDR2 YYNGEE. The CDR3 bases are TGTGCCAGCAGCCAAGCGGGTTCCACAGATACGCAGTATTTT. Amino acid sequence: CASSQAGSTDTQYF.

J is TRBJ1-5 and V is TRBV25-1; 8 nucleotides match TRBD1. There are 16 residues in the CDR3. CDR1 is MGHDK and CDR2 is SYGVNS in the germline V gene. V was clipped by 10 bases and J by 3 bases; unmatched bases: 14. The CDR3 coding sequence is TGTGCCACCCAGGGAGAAGGACAGGGCTACAATCAGCCCCAGCATTTT. It translates to CATQGEGQGYNQPQHF.

The chain joins TRBV11-2 to TRBJ1-6; 8 bases agree with TRBD1. The CDR3 spans 14 residues. Looked up from germline, CDR1 is SGHAT and CDR2 is FQNNGV. J gave up 9 bases and V 5 bases, and 6 bases lay outside the gene matches. The CDR3 DNA reads TGTGCCAGCAGCCGGACAGGGAGACGTTCACCCCTCCACTTT. As protein: CASSRTGRRSPLHF.

V and J are TRBV12-3 or TRBV12-4 and TRBJ1-1; D is perhaps TRBD1 (5 bases). Trimming pared 5 bases from V and 1 base from J, leaving 8 bases between. The CDR3 has 13 amino acids. CDR3 bases: TGTGCCAGCAGTCAACAGGAGAACACTGAAGCTTTCTTT. Translating gives CASSQQENTEAFF.

The chain has TRBV5-1 and TRBJ1-1, with 11 bases aligning to TRBD1. V lost 0 bases to trimming and J lost 9 bases; unmatched junction nucleotides: 7. Germline values: CDR1 SGHRS, CDR2 YFSETQ. This CDR3 has 15 residues. In DNA form, the CDR3 reads TGCGCCAGCAGCTTGGAGGGACAGGGGGGAGGAAAAGCTTTCTTT. Its protein product is CASSLEGQGGGKAFF.

The chain has TRBV15 and TRBJ1-4; D is perhaps TRBD1 (6 bases). Trimming pared 0 bases from V and 0 bases from J, leaving 11 bases between. The germline V gene encodes CDR1 LNHNV and CDR2 YYDKDF (reference sequence). CDR3 length equals 17 residues. Here the CDR3 reads CATSRDDRLPTNEKLFF. As DNA, the CDR3 is TGTGCCACCAGCAGAGATGACAGGCTACCAACTAATGAAAAACTGTTTTTT.

This clone showed up just once. The V gene is TRBV5-1, the J gene TRBJ1-4; D may be TRBD1 (6 bases). The CDR3 totals 15 residues. CDR1 and CDR2 (germline): SGHRS, YFSETQ. Trimming removed 2 bases at V and 4 bases at J, with 12 bases between. The CDR3 here is CASSLQGVRNEKLFF. CDR3 in DNA: TGCGCCAGCAGCTTACAGGGAGTTCGTAATGAAAAACTGTTTTTT.

This clone was recorded only once. The chain carries TRBV5-1 and TRBJ2-7; 11 bases line up with TRBD1. This CDR3 comprises 15 residues. Germline-derived CDR1 and CDR2 are SGHRS and YFSETQ. The ends lost 0 bases at V and 6 bases at J; junction bases unmatched: 5. The CDR3 DNA reads as TGCGCCAGCAGCTTGGAGGACAGGGGGCTGGTCGAGCAGTACTTC. Encoded protein: CASSLEDRGLVEQYF.

In DNA form, the CDR3 reads TGTGCCAGCAGTTCAGTGGGGCCGAACACTGAAGCTTTCTTT. Protein sequence: CASSSVGPNTEAFF. This chain uses TRBV27 with TRBJ1-1, with D perhaps TRBD1 (5 bases). The CDR3 totals 14 residues. Per the germline V gene, CDR1 is MNHEY and CDR2 is SMNVEV (reference sequence). The V and J ends lost 4 bases and 1 base respectively, with 10 bases between them.

V usage is TRBV27 and J usage is TRBJ2-5, with unresolved D. Germline CDR1 and CDR2: MNHEY and SMNVEV (reference sequence). Trimming removed 3 bases from V and 4 bases from J, with 12 bases in between. The CDR3 covers 14 residues. The CDR3 DNA reads as TGTGCCAGCAGTTTCCGAGTTTCCCGAGAGACCCAGTACTTC. Protein product: CASSFRVSRETQYF.

The chain couples TRBV13 to TRBJ2-3; perhaps TRBD1 as D (5 bases). Between the trimmed V and J ends, which lost 3 bases and 4 bases, there was a span of 11 bases. Germline loops: CDR1 PRHDT, CDR2 FYEKMQ (reference sequence). The CDR3 extends over 14 amino acids. Here the CDR3 reads CASSLVDTPDTQYF. CDR3 bases: TGTGCCAGCAGCTTGGTGGACACGCCAGATACGCAGTATTTT. The entire variable domain, with the rest obtained from reference TRBV13 and TRBJ2-3, is as follows: AAGVIQSPRHLIKEKRETATLKCYPIPRHDTVYWYQQGPGQDPQFLISFYEKMQSDKGSIPDRFSAQQFSDYHSELNMSSLELGDSALYFCASSLVDTPDTQYFGPGTRLTVL.